Listed below are T cell receptor beta chains from one sample, sequenced in a study of blood T cell repertoires in COVID-19. TCRdb's copy holds only in-frame clones and misses some; the assay was immunoSEQ multiplex PCR. The table lists about 130,000 clones, about four fifths of them singletons. Sequenced: peripheral blood. The receptors stem from a man aged 40-55 years with active or convalescent COVID-19. Both conserved end residues are part of each CDR3. A D gene is named only where the DNA matches it firmly. Clone size, where shown, is once, few, many, or a class for clones that have expanded.

abundance,d_gene,v_gene,j_gene,CDR3aa,CDR3nt
.,TRBD2,TRBV7-6,TRBJ2-5,CASSPLAGGPVETQYF,TGTGCCAGCAGCCCGTTAGCGGGGGGGCCGGTAGAGACCCAGTACTTC
few,TRBD1,TRBV6-1,TRBJ1-4,CASSEGDRVNEKLFF,TGTGCCAGCAGTGAAGGAGACAGGGTCAATGAAAAACTGTTTTTT
.,TRBD1,TRBV6-5,TRBJ1-6,CASRGQGMAPLHF,TGTGCCAGCAGGGGACAGGGTATGGCACCCCTCCACTTT
.,.,TRBV7-3,TRBJ2-7,CASSLDYEQYF,TGTGCCAGCAGCCTAGACTACGAGCAGTACTTC
.,TRBD1,TRBV30,TRBJ1-1,CAWSQQGIGAFF,TGTGCCTGGAGTCAACAGGGGATCGGAGCTTTCTTT
once,TRBD1,TRBV7-6,TRBJ1-6,CASSLAVQQGNNSPLHF,TGTGCCAGCAGCTTAGCCGTTCAACAGGGGAATAATTCACCCCTCCACTTT
.,TRBD1,TRBV12-3/TRBV12-4,TRBJ1-4,CASTGQYNEKLFF,TGTGCCAGCACGGGACAGTATAATGAAAAACTGTTTTTT
.,.,TRBV27,TRBJ1-6,CASSFSGGRGGSPLHF,TGTGCCAGCAGTTTTAGCGGGGGAAGGGGAGGATCACCCCTCCACTTT
.,TRBD2,TRBV6-5,TRBJ2-2,CASSKTSGISGELFF,TGTGCCAGCAGTAAGACTAGCGGGATTTCCGGGGAGCTGTTTTTT
.,.,TRBV11-2,TRBJ1-2,CASSLVSRDGYTF,TGTGCCAGCAGCTTAGTCAGCAGGGATGGCTACACCTTC
once,TRBD1,TRBV9,TRBJ1-2,CASSANSPGTEGYTF,TGTGCCAGCAGCGCAAACTCACCGGGGACAGAAGGCTACACCTTC
.,.,TRBV14,TRBJ1-2,CASSQDYNYGYTF,TGTGCCAGCAGCCAAGATTATAACTATGGCTACACCTTC
.,.,TRBV10-3,TRBJ1-1,CAIRREGGNTEAFF,TGTGCCATCAGGAGGGAGGGGGGGAACACTGAAGCTTTCTTT
.,TRBD1,TRBV6-5,TRBJ1-2,CASRSRGHGYGYTF,TGTGCCAGCAGATCCAGGGGGCATGGCTATGGCTACACCTTC
.,.,TRBV19,TRBJ1-5,CASSIGGFSNQPQHF,TGTGCCAGTAGTATAGGAGGGTTTAGCAATCAGCCCCAGCATTTT
few,.,TRBV6-2/TRBV6-3,TRBJ1-2,CASSYPGNYGYTF,TGTGCCAGCAGTTACCCGGGGAACTATGGCTACACCTTC
.,TRBD2,TRBV19,TRBJ2-1,CASSIRGTSGGNSYNEQFF,TGTGCCAGTAGTATAAGGGGGACTAGCGGGGGTAATTCCTACAATGAGCAGTTCTTC
.,.,TRBV5-6,TRBJ1-6,CASSLGPENSPLHF,TGTGCCAGCAGCTTGGGTCCCGAGAATTCACCCCTCCACTTT
once,.,TRBV7-9,TRBJ2-7,CASSSPWAGQSSYEQYF,TGTGCCAGCAGCTCCCCGTGGGCGGGGCAGAGCTCCTACGAGCAGTACTTC
.,.,TRBV19,TRBJ2-2,CASWGADSLVGELFF,TGTGCCAGTTGGGGAGCGGACTCTCTCGTCGGGGAGCTGTTTTTT
few,TRBD1,TRBV5-6,TRBJ1-1,CASSLVGTGIVGTEAFF,TGTGCCAGCAGCTTGGTGGGGACAGGGATAGTTGGGACTGAAGCTTTCTTT
.,TRBD1,TRBV19,TRBJ1-2,CASSSRGLDGYTF,TGTGCCAGTTCTTCCAGGGGGCTCGATGGCTACACCTTC
.,.,TRBV27,TRBJ2-7,CASSLQVGQYEQYF,TGTGCCAGCAGTCTACAGGTCGGACAGTACGAGCAGTACTTC
.,TRBD2,TRBV11-3,TRBJ2-1,CASSLGGGGDNEQFF,TGTGCCAGCAGCTTAGGCGGGGGGGGCGACAATGAGCAGTTCTTC
.,.,TRBV9,TRBJ2-2,CASSVALGRNTGELFF,TGTGCCAGCAGCGTAGCACTGGGGCGGAACACCGGGGAGCTGTTTTTT
.,.,TRBV14,TRBJ1-2,CASSPSFGQGGYGYTF,TGTGCCAGCAGCCCTAGTTTTGGGCAGGGAGGCTATGGCTACACCTTC
few,.,TRBV18,TRBJ1-6,CASSPQGISYNSPLHF,TGTGCCAGCTCACCACAGGGGATTTCCTATAATTCACCCCTCCACTTT
.,.,TRBV7-6,TRBJ2-2,CASTLVLGDPTGELFF,TGTGCCAGCACCCTAGTTCTCGGAGATCCCACCGGGGAGCTGTTTTTT
.,TRBD2,TRBV5-1,TRBJ2-1,CASSSVLAGASNEQFF,TGCGCCAGCAGCTCCGTCCTAGCGGGGGCATCCAATGAGCAGTTCTTC
.,TRBD1,TRBV3-1/TRBV3-2,TRBJ2-3,CASSQEQGAWDTQYF,TGTGCCAGCAGCCAAGAACAGGGGGCTTGGGATACGCAGTATTTT
few,TRBD1,TRBV7-8,TRBJ2-7,CASKNRGSYEQYF,TGTGCCAGCAAGAACAGGGGTTCCTACGAGCAGTACTTC
once,TRBD1,TRBV12-5,TRBJ1-1,CASGLDRGQTEAFF,TGTGCTAGTGGTTTGGACAGGGGGCAGACTGAAGCTTTCTTT
.,.,TRBV29-1,TRBJ2-7,CSVDGVERGLGEQYF,TGCAGCGTTGATGGGGTTGAACGGGGTTTAGGGGAGCAGTACTTC
few,TRBD1,TRBV11-2,TRBJ2-7,CASSAQGAKGYEQYF,TGTGCCAGCAGCGCCCAGGGGGCCAAGGGCTACGAGCAGTACTTC
.,TRBD1,TRBV7-9,TRBJ1-1,CASSLVGTGERNTEAFF,TGTGCCAGCAGCTTAGTAGGGACAGGGGAGAGGAACACTGAAGCTTTCTTT
few,.,TRBV19,TRBJ1-5,CASTQDSPGNQPQHF,TGTGCCAGTACCCAGGACAGCCCGGGGAATCAGCCCCAGCATTTT
.,.,TRBV15,TRBJ1-1,CATSRDNSAAQAFF,TGTGCCACCAGCAGAGACAACAGTGCCGCGCAAGCTTTCTTT
.,TRBD1,TRBV4-1,TRBJ2-1,CASSQVPGQGYNEQFF,TGCGCCAGCAGCCAAGTTCCGGGACAGGGCTACAATGAGCAGTTCTTC
.,.,TRBV27,TRBJ2-1,CASSGASNSYNEQFF,TGTGCCAGCTCCGGAGCTAGCAACTCCTACAATGAGCAGTTCTTC
.,.,TRBV6-2/TRBV6-3,TRBJ1-1,CASSYGRAVTEAFF,TGTGCCAGCAGTTACGGCAGGGCGGTTACTGAAGCTTTCTTT
.,TRBD2,TRBV10-3,TRBJ2-1,CAISGTSGGTYNEQFF,TGTGCCATCAGTGGGACTAGCGGGGGCACTTACAATGAGCAGTTCTTC
.,.,TRBV28,TRBJ1-1,CASRTQGIEAFF,TGTGCCAGCAGGACCCAGGGAATTGAAGCTTTCTTT
.,.,TRBV30,TRBJ1-1,CAWTKGLYPGQNTEAFF,TGTGCCTGGACCAAGGGACTATACCCGGGACAGAACACTGAAGCTTTCTTT
.,.,TRBV3-1/TRBV3-2,TRBJ2-7,CASSQAGDSSYEQYF,TGTGCCAGCAGCCAAGCTGGAGACAGCTCCTACGAGCAGTACTTC
.,TRBD1,TRBV2,TRBJ1-5,CASSEQGQLNQPQHF,TGTGCCAGCAGTGAACAGGGACAGCTCAATCAGCCCCAGCATTTT
once,TRBD1,TRBV5-4,TRBJ2-7,CASSSQGYEQYF,TGTGCCAGCAGCTCACAGGGGTACGAGCAGTACTTC
once,.,TRBV5-1,TRBJ2-7,CASSLADSSYEQYF,TGCGCCAGCAGCTTGGCCGACAGCTCCTACGAGCAGTACTTC
.,TRBD2,TRBV18,TRBJ2-7,CASSPGSGGPYEQYF,TGTGCCAGCTCACCGGGCAGCGGGGGGCCGTACGAGCAGTACTTC
.,.,TRBV2,TRBJ1-5,CASSDGALWMPQHF,TGTGCCAGCAGTGATGGGGCGCTTTGGATGCCCCAGCATTTT